Listed below are T cell receptor beta chains from one sample, sequenced in a study of post-analysis software for immune sequencing data. One entry per CDR3 protein results from TCRdb running MiXCR on the PCR reads. Of some 690,000 distinct CDR3 sequences in the sample, roughly 30% are singletons; the top ten hold around 0.56%. Specimen: blood. The receptor set was obtained from a girl aged 10 to 17 with multiple sclerosis. Each CDR3 is given with its conserved first and last residue. The D gene is left open where the match is weak. Size tells how often a clone was seen (once, few, many) or the class of an expanded clone, and some rows leave it out.

cdr3_aa,cdr3_nt,clone_size,v_call,d_call,j_call
CATSRAGQGRETQYF,TGTGCCACCAGCAGAGCCGGACAGGGGAGAGAGACCCAGTACTTC,few,TRBV15,TRBD1,TRBJ2-5
CSARDWGAGGDQPQHF,TGCAGTGCTAGAGATTGGGGAGCAGGTGGTGATCAGCCCCAGCATTTT,.,TRBV20-1,.,TRBJ1-5
CASSHTSGRENTGELFF,TGTGCCAGCAGCCACACTAGCGGGAGAGAGAACACCGGGGAGCTGTTTTTT,.,TRBV6-2/TRBV6-3,TRBD2,TRBJ2-2
CASSFERNYGYTF,TGTGCCAGCAGTTTTGAAAGAAACTATGGCTACACCTTC,.,TRBV27,.,TRBJ1-2
CASSLAPPASGRAGLYNEQFF,TGTGCCAGCAGCTTGGCCCCGCCCGCTAGCGGGAGGGCCGGACTATACAATGAGCAGTTCTTC,.,TRBV13,TRBD2,TRBJ2-1
CSARDWDEYSYEQYF,TGCAGTGCTAGAGATTGGGACGAATACTCCTACGAGCAGTACTTC,.,TRBV20-1,.,TRBJ2-7
CSAREGARNIQYF,TGCAGTGCTAGGGAGGGGGCTCGAAACATTCAGTACTTC,few,TRBV20-1,.,TRBJ2-4
CASSLWGFEQYF,TGTGCCAGCAGTTTATGGGGCTTCGAGCAGTACTTC,.,TRBV28,.,TRBJ2-7
CASSPRDSLYEQYF,TGTGCCAGCAGTCCACGGGACAGCCTCTACGAGCAGTACTTC,.,TRBV27,TRBD1,TRBJ2-7
CASNYRDRPYNEQYF,TGTGCCAGCAATTACCGGGACAGACCCTACAATGAGCAGTACTTC,.,TRBV11-2,TRBD1,TRBJ2-7